This T cell receptor beta chain is drawn from a study of blood T cell repertoires in COVID-19. In the study overall: COVID-19 samples collected from the United States, Italy and Spain covered acute and convalescent phases. In each case, the material was cDNA or gDNA derived from T cells, B-cell-depleted T cells, or PBMCs.

Original analysis: Amplification from reference gene primers served as the basis for estimated nucleated cell counts. TCRdb's table, derived via immunoSEQ multiplex PCR, lists solely in-frame clones and lacks some. Clonal size and the V and J genes are those of that table, whereas D and trimming came from the DNA. The sample holds some 97,000 clones; 90% are singletons and the top ten take 5% to 5.5%. V lost 5 bases to trimming and J lost 2 bases; unmatched junction nucleotides: 9. Germline V gene sequence: CDR1 SGHAT, CDR2 FQDESV (reference sequence). The CDR3 is made up of 16 amino acids. The receptor was isolated from a man in his fifties with acute or convalescent COVID-19. Sequencing was carried out using peripheral blood. The V call is TRBV11-1, the J call TRBJ2-5; 9 bases are a match to TRBD2. The CDR3 sequence: CASSLEAGGGQETQYF. The CDR3 DNA is TGTGCCAGCAGCCTGGAGGCGGGAGGGGGTCAAGAGACCCAGTACTTC.